This T cell receptor beta chain was captured in a study of blood T cell repertoires in COVID-19 (dated by TCRdb to the early 2020s). About the study as a whole: Collaborator samples came from the United States, Italy and Spain and covered acute and convalescent phases of COVID-19. The prospective study material was composed of cDNA or gDNA derived from T cells, B-cell-depleted T cells, or PBMCs. Subjects who had been exposed to COVID-19, were actively infected with it, or had recovered from it provided the deeply sampled blood TCRbeta repertoires that made up the dataset. A freely available public database, intended as a resource for researchers studying the immune response to SARS-CoV-2, is where the repertoires were released. Samples were obtained from the ongoing ImmuneRACE study (first 160 participants) and from 1,200 or so subjects provided by 6 global collaborators. The sample metadata nearly always contained a de-identified subject ID, COVID-19 status, age in years and sex. HLA class I and class II types, where available, came from metadata supplied by the sample provider rather than from assay-based typing. Findings and caveats that apply to the study as a whole: The amount of clinical and demographic metadata varied by source and participant and was provided uncurated.

TCRbeta CDR3 regions were amplified from genomic DNA using the immunoSEQ Assay, a bias-controlled multiplex PCR. The published analysis was carried out like this. Within the assay, amplification of reference gene primers was used to estimate how many nucleated cells each sample contained. Sequence reads were collapsed and filtered to measure the absolute abundance of every unique TCRbeta CDR3 rearrangement. For each sample, productive Simpson clonality was calculated by taking the square root of Simpson's diversity index across productive rearrangements. Here the immuneACCESS table is served through TCRdb, limited to in-frame sequences with V and J called. Missing clones are a known gap in these copies; in checked studies unresolved V genes cover under half, and the rest lacks a known reason. V, J and clone size were drawn from that table, and D and trimming were deduced from the DNA. The sample includes 300,000 to 400,000 clones, with roughly 86% observed a single time. The biggest ten clones account for 3% of the sample.

Regarding this clone: Its antigen is unknown. One base away there is no much larger clone; base qualities are not given.

Whole blood was collected in K2EDTA tubes by collaborating institutions according to the institutions' own protocols. For TCRbeta analysis, collaborator samples were shipped as frozen whole blood, as isolated PBMCs, or as DNA extracted from either sample type. The CDR3 starts with the cysteine, ends with the phenylalanine, and has 13 residues. Just the 39-base CDR3 DNA is kept, in frame starting at base 1. The germline V gene supplies CDR1 SGHNT and CDR2 YENEEA. V is cut by 3 bases and J by 10 bases, and the space between the germline ends is 13 bases. The clonotype originates from a human donor in a cohort sampled during active COVID-19. The rearrangement joined TRBV11-3 to TRBJ2-1, with the D gene uncertain. Specimen: peripheral blood. The DNA sequence is as follows: TGTGCCAGCAGCTTTGCCGGTTTGAGCGAGCAGTTCTTC. Protein translation: CASSFAGLSEQFF.